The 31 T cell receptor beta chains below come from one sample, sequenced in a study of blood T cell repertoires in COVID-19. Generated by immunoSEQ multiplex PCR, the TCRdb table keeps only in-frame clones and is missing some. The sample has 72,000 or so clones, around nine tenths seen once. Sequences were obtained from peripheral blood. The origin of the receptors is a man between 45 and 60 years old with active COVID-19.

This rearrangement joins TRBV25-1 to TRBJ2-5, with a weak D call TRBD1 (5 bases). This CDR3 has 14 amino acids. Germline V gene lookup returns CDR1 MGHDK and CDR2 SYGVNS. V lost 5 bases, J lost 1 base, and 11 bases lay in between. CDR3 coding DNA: TGTGCCAGCAGTTGGACACAGGTCCAAGAGACCCAGTACTTC. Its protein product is CASSWTQVQETQYF.

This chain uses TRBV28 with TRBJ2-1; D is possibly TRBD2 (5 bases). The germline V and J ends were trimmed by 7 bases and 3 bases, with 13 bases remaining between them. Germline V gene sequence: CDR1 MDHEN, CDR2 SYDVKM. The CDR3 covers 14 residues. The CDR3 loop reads CASKFPAGYNEQFF. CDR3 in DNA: TGTGCCAGCAAATTTCCGGCGGGCTACAATGAGCAGTTCTTC.

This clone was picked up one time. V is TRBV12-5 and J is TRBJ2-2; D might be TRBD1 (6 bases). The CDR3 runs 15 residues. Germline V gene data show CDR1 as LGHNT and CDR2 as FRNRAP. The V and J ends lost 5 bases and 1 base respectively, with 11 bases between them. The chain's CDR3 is CASGLGQMNTGELFF. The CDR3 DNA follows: TGTGCTAGTGGTCTTGGACAGATGAACACCGGGGAGCTGTTTTTT.

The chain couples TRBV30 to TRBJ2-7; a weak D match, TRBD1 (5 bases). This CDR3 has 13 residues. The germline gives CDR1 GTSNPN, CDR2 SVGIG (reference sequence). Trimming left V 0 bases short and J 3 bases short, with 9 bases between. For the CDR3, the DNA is TGTGCCTGGAGTGTAGGACAAGGCTACGAGCAGTACTTC. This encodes CAWSVGQGYEQYF.

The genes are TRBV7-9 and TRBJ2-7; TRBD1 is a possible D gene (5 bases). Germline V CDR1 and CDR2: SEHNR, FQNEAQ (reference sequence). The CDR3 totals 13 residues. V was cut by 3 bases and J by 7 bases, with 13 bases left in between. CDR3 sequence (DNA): TGTGCCAGCAGCTTTGCCAGGGTAGAAGAGCAGTACTTC. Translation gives CASSFARVEEQYF. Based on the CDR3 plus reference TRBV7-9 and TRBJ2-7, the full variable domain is DTGVSQNPRHKITKRGQNVTFRCDPISEHNRLYWYRQTLGQGPEFLTYFQNEAQLEKSRLLSDRFSAERPKGSFSTLEIQRTEQGDSAMYLCASSFARVEEQYFGPGTRLTVT.

Here the CDR3 DNA reads TGTGCCAGCTCACCCCCCCAGCGGGCGACCGTAGATACGCAGTATTTT. Its protein product is CASSPPQRATVDTQYF. J is TRBJ2-3 and V is TRBV18; D is possibly TRBD2 (6 bases). The CDR3 has 16 amino acids. Trimming stripped 3 bases from V and 5 bases from J, with 18 bases between. CDR1 and CDR2 from the germline V gene are KGHSH and LQKENI.

The chain's CDR3 is CASSSTPGGGYGYTF. Written as DNA, the CDR3 is TGCGCCAGCAGCTCAACCCCAGGGGGCGGATATGGCTACACCTTC. The chain recombines TRBV5-1 with TRBJ1-2, with 8 positions matching TRBD1. CDR3 length: 15 residues. CDR1 is SGHRS and CDR2 is YFSETQ in the germline V gene. V lost 3 bases, J lost 5 bases, and 9 bases stayed unmatched.

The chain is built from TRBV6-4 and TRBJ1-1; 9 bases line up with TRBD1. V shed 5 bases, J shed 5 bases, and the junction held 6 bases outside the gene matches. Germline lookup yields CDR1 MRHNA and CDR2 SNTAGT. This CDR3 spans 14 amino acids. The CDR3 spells CASSSWTGATEAFF. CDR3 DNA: TGTGCCAGCAGTTCGTGGACAGGGGCGACTGAAGCTTTCTTT.

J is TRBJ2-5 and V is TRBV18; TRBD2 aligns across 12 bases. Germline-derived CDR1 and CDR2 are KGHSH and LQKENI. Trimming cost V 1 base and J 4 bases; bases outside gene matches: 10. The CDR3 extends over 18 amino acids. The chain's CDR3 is CASSPQELAGGPGETQYF. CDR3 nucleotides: TGTGCCAGCTCACCACAGGAGCTAGCGGGAGGGCCGGGAGAGACCCAGTACTTC.

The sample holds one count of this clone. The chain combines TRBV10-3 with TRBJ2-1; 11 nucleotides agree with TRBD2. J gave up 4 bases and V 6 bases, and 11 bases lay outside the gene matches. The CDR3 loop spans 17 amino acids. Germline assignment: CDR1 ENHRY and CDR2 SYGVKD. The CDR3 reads CAISESSGGSAYNEQFF. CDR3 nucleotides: TGTGCCATCAGCGAATCTAGCGGGGGGTCGGCTTACAATGAGCAGTTCTTC.

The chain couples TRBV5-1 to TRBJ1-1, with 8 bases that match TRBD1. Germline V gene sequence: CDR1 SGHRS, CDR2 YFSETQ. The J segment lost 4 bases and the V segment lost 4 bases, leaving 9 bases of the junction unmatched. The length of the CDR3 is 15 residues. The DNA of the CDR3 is TGCGCCAGCAGCAAGACGACAGGGGTGAGCACTGAAGCTTTCTTT. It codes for CASSKTTGVSTEAFF.

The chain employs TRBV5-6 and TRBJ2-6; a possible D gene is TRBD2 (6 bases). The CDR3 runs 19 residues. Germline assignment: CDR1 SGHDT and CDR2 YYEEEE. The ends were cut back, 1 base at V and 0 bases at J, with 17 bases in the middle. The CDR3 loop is CASSLTIREAGSGANVLTF. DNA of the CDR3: TGTGCCAGCAGCTTGACCATCCGGGAAGCGGGCTCTGGGGCCAACGTCCTGACTTTC.

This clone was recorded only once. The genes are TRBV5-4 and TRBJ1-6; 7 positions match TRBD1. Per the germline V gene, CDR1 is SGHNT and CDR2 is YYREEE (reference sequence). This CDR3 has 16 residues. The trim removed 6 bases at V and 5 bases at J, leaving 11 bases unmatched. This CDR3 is CASNQGGPGDNSPLHF. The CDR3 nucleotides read TGTGCCAGCAACCAGGGGGGCCCCGGGGATAATTCACCCCTCCACTTT.

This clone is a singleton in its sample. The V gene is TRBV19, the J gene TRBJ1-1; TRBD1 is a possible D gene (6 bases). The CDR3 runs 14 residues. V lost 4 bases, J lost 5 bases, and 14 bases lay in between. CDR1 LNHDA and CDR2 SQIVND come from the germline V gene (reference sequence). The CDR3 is CASSTGTWGTEAFF. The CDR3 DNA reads TGTGCCAGTAGTACGGGGACATGGGGGACTGAAGCTTTCTTT. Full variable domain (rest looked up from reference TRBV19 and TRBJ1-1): DGGITQSPKYLFRKEGQNVTLSCEQNLNHDAMYWYRQDPGQGLRLIYYSQIVNDFQKGDIAEGYSVSREKKESFPLTVTSAQKNPTAFYLCASSTGTWGTEAFFGQGTRLTVV.

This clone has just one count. CDR3 loop: CASSLSLFDYGYTF. The CDR3 nucleotides are TGTGCCAGCAGCTTGTCCTTATTTGACTATGGCTACACCTTC. The chain is built from TRBV5-6 and TRBJ1-2; D remains ambiguous. Trimming shortened V by 1 base and J by 3 bases, and 10 bases separated the two germline ends. This CDR3 is built from 14 residues. Germline CDR1 and CDR2: SGHDT and YYEEEE.

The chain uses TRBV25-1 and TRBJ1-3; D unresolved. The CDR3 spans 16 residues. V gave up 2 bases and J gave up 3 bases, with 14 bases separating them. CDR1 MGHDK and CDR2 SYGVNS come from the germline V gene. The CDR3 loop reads CASSETNFRRGNTIYF. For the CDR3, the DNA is TGTGCCAGCAGTGAAACTAACTTTAGACGTGGAAACACCATATATTTT.

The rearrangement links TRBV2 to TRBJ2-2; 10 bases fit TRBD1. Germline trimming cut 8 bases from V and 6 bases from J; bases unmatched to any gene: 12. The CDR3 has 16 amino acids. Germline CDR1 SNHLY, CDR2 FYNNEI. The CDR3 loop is CASRRRDRGKAGELFF. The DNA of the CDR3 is TGTGCCAGCCGCCGCCGGGACAGGGGAAAGGCCGGGGAGCTGTTTTTT.

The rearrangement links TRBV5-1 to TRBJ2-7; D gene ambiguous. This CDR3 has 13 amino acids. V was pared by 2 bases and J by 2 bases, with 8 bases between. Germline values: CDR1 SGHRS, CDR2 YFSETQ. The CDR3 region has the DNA TGCGCCAGCAGCTTTACGGGTCCCTACGAGCAGTACTTC. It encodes CASSFTGPYEQYF.

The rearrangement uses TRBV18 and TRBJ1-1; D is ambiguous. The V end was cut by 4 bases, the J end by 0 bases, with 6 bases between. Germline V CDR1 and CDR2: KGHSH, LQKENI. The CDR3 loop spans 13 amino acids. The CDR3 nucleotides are TGTGCCAGCTCACGAGAGATGAACACTGAAGCTTTCTTT. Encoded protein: CASSREMNTEAFF.

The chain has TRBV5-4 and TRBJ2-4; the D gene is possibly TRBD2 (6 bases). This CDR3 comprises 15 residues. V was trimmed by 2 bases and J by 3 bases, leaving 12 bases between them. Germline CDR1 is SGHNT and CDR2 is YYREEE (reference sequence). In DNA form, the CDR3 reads TGTGCCAGCAGCTTAGGCGGGGAAGGCAAAAACATTCAGTACTTC. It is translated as CASSLGGEGKNIQYF.

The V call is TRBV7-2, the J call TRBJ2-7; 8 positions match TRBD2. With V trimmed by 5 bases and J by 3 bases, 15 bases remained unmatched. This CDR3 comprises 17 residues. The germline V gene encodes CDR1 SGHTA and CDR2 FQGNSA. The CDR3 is CASSVRPGGTLLYEQYF. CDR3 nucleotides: TGTGCCAGCAGCGTTAGACCGGGGGGGACACTCCTCTACGAGCAGTACTTC.

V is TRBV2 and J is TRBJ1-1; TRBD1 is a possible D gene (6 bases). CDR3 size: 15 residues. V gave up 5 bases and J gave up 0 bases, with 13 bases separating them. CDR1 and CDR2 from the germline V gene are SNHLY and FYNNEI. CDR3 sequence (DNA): TGTGCCAGCAGTCGTCAGGGGAGGGTGAACACTGAAGCTTTCTTT. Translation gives CASSRQGRVNTEAFF.

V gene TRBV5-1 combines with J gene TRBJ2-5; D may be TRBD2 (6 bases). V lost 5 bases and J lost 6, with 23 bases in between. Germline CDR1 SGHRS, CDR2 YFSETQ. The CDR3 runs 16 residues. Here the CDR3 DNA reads TGCGCCAGCAGTATCGAAGCCCAGCGGGCGGAGAAGACCCAGTACTTC. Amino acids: CASSIEAQRAEKTQYF.

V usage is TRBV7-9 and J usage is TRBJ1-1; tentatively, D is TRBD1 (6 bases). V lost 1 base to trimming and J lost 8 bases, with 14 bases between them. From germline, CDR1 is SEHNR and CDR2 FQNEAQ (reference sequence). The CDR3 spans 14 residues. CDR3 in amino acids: CASSLGVWQGEAFF. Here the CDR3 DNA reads TGTGCCAGCAGCTTAGGCGTTTGGCAGGGGGAAGCTTTCTTT.

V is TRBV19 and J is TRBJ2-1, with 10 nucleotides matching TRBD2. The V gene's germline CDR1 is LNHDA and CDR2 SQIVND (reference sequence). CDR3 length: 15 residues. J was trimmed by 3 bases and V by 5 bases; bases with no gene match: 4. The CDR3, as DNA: TGTGCCAGTAGTTTTAGCGGGGGGTACTACAATGAGCAGTTCTTC. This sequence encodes CASSFSGGYYNEQFF.

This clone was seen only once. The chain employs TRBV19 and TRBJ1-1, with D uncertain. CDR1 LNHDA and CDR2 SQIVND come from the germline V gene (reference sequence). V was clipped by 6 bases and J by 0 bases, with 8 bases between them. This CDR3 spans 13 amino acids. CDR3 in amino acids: CASRQTVNTEAFF. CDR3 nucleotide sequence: TGTGCCAGTAGACAGACCGTGAACACTGAAGCTTTCTTT. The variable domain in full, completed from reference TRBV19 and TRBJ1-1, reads DGGITQSPKYLFRKEGQNVTLSCEQNLNHDAMYWYRQDPGQGLRLIYYSQIVNDFQKGDIAEGYSVSREKKESFPLTVTSAQKNPTAFYLCASRQTVNTEAFFGQGTRLTVV.

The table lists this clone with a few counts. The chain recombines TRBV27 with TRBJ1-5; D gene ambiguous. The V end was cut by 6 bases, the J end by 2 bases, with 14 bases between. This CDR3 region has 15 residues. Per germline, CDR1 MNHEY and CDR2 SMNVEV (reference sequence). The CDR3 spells CASSRTGIGNQPQHF. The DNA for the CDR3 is TGTGCCAGCAGCAGAACGGGGATTGGCAATCAGCCCCAGCATTTT.

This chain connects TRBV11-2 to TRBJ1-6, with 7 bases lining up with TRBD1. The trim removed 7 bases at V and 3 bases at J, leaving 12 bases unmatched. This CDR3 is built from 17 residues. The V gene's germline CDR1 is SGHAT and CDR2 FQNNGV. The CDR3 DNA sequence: TGTGCCAGCAACAAGGGACAGCCGATCTTCTATAATTCACCCCTCCACTTT. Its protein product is CASNKGQPIFYNSPLHF.

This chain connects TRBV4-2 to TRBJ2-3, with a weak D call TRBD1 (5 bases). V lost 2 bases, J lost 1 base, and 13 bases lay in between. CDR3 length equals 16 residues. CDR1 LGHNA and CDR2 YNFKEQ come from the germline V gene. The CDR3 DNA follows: TGTGCCAGCAGCCAATCCCAGGGTAGGGGCACAGATACGCAGTATTTT. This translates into CASSQSQGRGTDTQYF.

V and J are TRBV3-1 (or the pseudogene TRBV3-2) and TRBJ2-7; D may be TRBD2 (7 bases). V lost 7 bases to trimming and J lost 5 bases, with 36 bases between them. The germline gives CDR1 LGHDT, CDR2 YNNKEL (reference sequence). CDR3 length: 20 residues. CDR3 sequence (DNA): TGTGCCAGCACCCAGGTCCCGGGTAGGTTGTGCGGGGGCGCTGGGAACGAGCAGTACTTC. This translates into CASTQVPGRLCGGAGNEQYF.

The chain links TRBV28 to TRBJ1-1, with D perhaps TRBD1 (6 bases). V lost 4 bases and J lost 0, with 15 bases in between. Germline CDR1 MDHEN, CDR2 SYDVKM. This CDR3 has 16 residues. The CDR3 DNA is TGTGCCAGCAGTTCCTCAGGGGCCGGGATGAACACTGAAGCTTTCTTT. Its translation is CASSSSGAGMNTEAFF.